This TCR beta chain emerged from a study of blood T cell repertoires in COVID-19. As for the study in general: Collection of acute and convalescent COVID-19 samples took place in the United States, Italy and Spain. In each case, the material was cDNA or gDNA derived from T cells, B-cell-depleted T cells, or PBMCs.

Germline CDR1 KGHDR, CDR2 SFDVKD. Trimming removed 3 bases at V and 3 bases at J, with 5 bases between. The CDR3 consists of 13 residues. In the authors' methods: Amplification with reference gene primers provided the estimates of nucleated cell counts. The protocol was immunoSEQ multiplex PCR, while the TCRdb copy is restricted to in-frame clones and leaves out a portion. The D gene and trimming were derived from the DNA, and the V and J assignments and clone size from that table. The sample consists of some 210,000 clones, under 90% of them appearing once. The sequenced sample consisted of peripheral blood. The clonotype originates from a man in his fifties or sixties who had recovered from COVID-19. The J gene is TRBJ2-1, the V gene TRBV24-1, with a weak D call TRBD2 (5 bases). CDR3 amino acids: CATSDTSYNEQFF. The CDR3 region has the DNA TGTGCCACCAGTGATACTAGCTACAATGAGCAGTTCTTC.